The T cell receptor beta chain under discussion was sequenced for a study of CD4 and CD8 cells across lung adenocarcinoma regions. CDR1 MNHEY and CDR2 SVGAGI come from the germline V gene. V dropped 4 bases and J dropped 0; count of bases not matched to a gene: 2. CDR3 length equals 14 residues. Donors had localized lung adenocarcinoma, a non-small cell lung cancer. Many counts were recorded for this clonotype. TCRdb ran MiXCR on the PCR reads and lists one entry per CDR3 protein. This sample has around 20,000 distinct CDR3 sequences, with about 54% found just once. The receptor's source is a female donor with lung adenocarcinoma. The CD4 and CD8 labels of this study may be unreliable. The specimen sequenced was CD8+ T cells from the center of a lung tumor. This rearrangement joins TRBV6-5 to TRBJ1-1, with 7 bases lining up with TRBD1. CDR3 amino acids: CASSSRGLNTEAFF. The CDR3 DNA reads as TGTGCCAGCAGTTCAAGGGGGCTGAACACTGAAGCTTTCTTT.